This T cell receptor (beta chain) was obtained from a study of brain T cells in children with intractable seizures (dated by TCRdb to about 2021). About the study as a whole: As a first screen for immune gene transcripts, resected brain tissue from 53 pediatric epilepsy surgery cases was run on a NanoString immunology panel. Among the approximately twelve selected surgery cases, pre-surgery blood was additionally sequenced for eight, leaving four cases with brain tissue only.

CDR1 and CDR2 were assigned from the germline V gene as SGHRS and YFSETQ. Unmatched junction bases come to 2, with V trimmed by 0 bases and J by 0 bases. Its CDR3 holds 15 amino acids, cysteine through phenylalanine. Only the CDR3 region is kept as DNA, spanning 45 bases read in frame from base 1. Explained via the paper, the time point label denotes: blood from clinic visit 5 months post-surgery; TSC patient then seizure free. Surgery cases with the highest brain T cell transcript signatures were selected for TCR beta chain sequencing of brain tissue and, where available, blood. Before surgery, patients had received at least one anti-epileptic drug. The TCR-sequenced patients were children whose drug-resistant epilepsy was caused by tuberous sclerosis complex, focal cortical dysplasia, Rasmussen encephalitis or hemimegalencephaly. Bulk genomic DNA was extracted from unsorted brain tissue and whole blood with the Monarch genomic DNA purification kit.

On the study overall, not on this receptor specifically: Because sequencing depth was different between pre-surgery and post-surgery blood, clones absent from the pre-surgery sample may reflect undersampling. Viral specificity was inferred only from CDR3 sequence similarity, and patients' HCMV serostatus was unknown.

Remarks on this clone: Its antigen is unknown. The sample holds no much larger clone one base away, and base qualities are not on file.

The immunoSEQ assay was used to generate TCR beta chain sequences from genomic DNA. As for how the authors treated the data: CDR3 sequences not starting with the conserved framework cysteine at position 104 were manually removed. To get clonality, the normalized Shannon's Diversity Index was subtracted from one, giving values from 0 (maximal diversity) to 1 (oligoclonal). To check whether a given CDR3 had different frequencies in two samples, for example brain versus blood, chi-squared comparison-of-proportions tests were used. Public clonotypes were found through immuneACCESS searches, while the VDJdb browser was used to judge similarity to known antiviral clonotypes. TCRdb retrieved this table from immuneACCESS and kept in-frame rearrangements only. Not all clones are present; in checked studies, unresolved V genes account for under half, and no reason is known for the remainder. That table supplies the V and J calls and clone size; D and trimming were determined from the DNA. This sample is represented by approximately 330,000 clones; over 90% of them were singletons. The ten largest clones add up to around 6% of the sample.

Here the sequenced sample was peripheral blood, taken less than 6 months after surgery. The clonotype comes from a boy under two years old with tuberous sclerosis and intractable seizures. The V and J segments used are TRBV5-1 and TRBJ2-7; 8 central nucleotides agree with TRBD2. The nucleotide sequence reads as follows: TGCGCCAGCAGCTTGGAGCGGGAGACCTCCTACGAGCAGTACTTC. Translated, this is CASSLERETSYEQYF.